This T cell receptor (beta chain) emerged from a study of lymphopenia after photon versus proton radiotherapy. Libraries were prepared by immunoSEQ multiplex PCR; TCRdb keeps only in-frame clonotypes and omits some of them. The sample includes roughly 18,000 clones, around four fifths of them seen just once. V dropped 2 bases and J dropped 6 bases, with 10 bases sitting between them. The CDR3 covers 13 residues. The germline V gene has CDR1 MRHNA and CDR2 SNTAGT. The sequence derives from a woman aged 50 to 65 with pancreatic cancer. The sample here was peripheral blood, taken from a patient treated with photon-based radiotherapy. The rearrangement joins TRBV6-4 to TRBJ1-1; D unresolved. CDR3 bases: TGTGCCAGCAGTGACAGGGTCCGGGCTGAAGCTTTCTTT. Translation gives CASSDRVRAEAFF.